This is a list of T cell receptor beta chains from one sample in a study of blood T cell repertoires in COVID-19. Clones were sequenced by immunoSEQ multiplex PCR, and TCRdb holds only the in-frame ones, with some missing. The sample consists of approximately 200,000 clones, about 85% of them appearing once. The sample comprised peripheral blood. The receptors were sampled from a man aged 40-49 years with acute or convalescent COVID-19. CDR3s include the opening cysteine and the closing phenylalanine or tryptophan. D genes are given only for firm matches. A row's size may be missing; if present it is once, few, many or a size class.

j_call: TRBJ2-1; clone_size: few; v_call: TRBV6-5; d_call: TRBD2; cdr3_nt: TGTGCCAGCAGTTACCAGCGGGGGGGTAACAATGAGCAGTTCTTC; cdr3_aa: CASSYQRGGNNEQFF
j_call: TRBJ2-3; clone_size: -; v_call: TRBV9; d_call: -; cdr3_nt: TGTGCCAGCAGACAGGGATTCACAGATACGCAGTATTTT; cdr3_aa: CASRQGFTDTQYF
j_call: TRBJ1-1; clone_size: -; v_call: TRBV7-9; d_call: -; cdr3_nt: TGTGCCAGCAGCCTTGTAACGGGGAACACTGAAGCTTTCTTT; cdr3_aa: CASSLVTGNTEAFF
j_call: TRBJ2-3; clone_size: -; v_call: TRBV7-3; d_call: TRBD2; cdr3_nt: TGTGCCAGCAGCAGTACTAGCGGGGGGGCCCGAGATACGCAGTATTTT; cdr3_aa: CASSSTSGGARDTQYF
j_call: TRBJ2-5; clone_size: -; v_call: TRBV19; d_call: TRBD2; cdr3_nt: TGTGCCAGCGGGACTAGCGGCTATCCGGCCCAGTACTTC; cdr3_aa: CASGTSGYPAQYF
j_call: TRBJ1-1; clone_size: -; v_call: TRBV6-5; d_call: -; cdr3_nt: TGTGCCAGCAGTCCCCTAGGGGGGAACACTGAAGCTTTCTTT; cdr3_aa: CASSPLGGNTEAFF
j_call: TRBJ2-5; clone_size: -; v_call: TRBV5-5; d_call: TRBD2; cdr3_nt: TGTGCCAGCAGCCCAGCTCTAGCGGGGGGACCCACCGCGATGGGGACCCAGTACTTC; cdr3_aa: CASSPALAGGPTAMGTQYF
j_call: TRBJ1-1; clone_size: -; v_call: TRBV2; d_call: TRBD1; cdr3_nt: TGTGCCAGCAGAGGAGGACAGGGGGAAACTGAAGCTTTCTTT; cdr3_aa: CASRGGQGETEAFF
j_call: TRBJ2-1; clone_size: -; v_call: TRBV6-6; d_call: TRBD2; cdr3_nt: TGTGCCAGCAGTCCTACTAGCGGGGGCCTCTCCTACAATGAGCAGTTCTTC; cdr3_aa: CASSPTSGGLSYNEQFF
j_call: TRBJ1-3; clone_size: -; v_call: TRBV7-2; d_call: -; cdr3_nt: TGTGCCAGCAGCTTACTCGGACACAACTCTGGAAACACCATATATTTT; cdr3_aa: CASSLLGHNSGNTIYF
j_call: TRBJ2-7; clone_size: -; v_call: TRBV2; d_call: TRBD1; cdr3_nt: TGTGCCAGCAGTAGGCAGGGGGCGGACGAGCAGTACTTC; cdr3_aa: CASSRQGADEQYF
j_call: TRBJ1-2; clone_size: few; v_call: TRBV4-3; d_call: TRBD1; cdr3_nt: TGCGCCAGCAGCCAAGCCGACAGGGGCGACTATGGCTACACCTTC; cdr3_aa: CASSQADRGDYGYTF
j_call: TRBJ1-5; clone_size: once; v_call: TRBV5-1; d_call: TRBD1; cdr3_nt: TGCGCCAGCAGCTTGACAGGGGGCGGTCAGCCCCAGCATTTT; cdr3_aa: CASSLTGGGQPQHF
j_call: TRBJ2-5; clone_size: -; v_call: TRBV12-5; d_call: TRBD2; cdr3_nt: TGTGCTAGTGGACCCGGACTAGCGCTCACAGAGACCCAGTACTTC; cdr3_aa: CASGPGLALTETQYF
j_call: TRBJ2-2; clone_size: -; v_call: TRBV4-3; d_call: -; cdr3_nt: TGCGCCAGCAGCCAAGACTTGTGGGGGGGGACATGGCCTGGGAAGAACACCGGGGAGCTGTTTTTT; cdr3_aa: CASSQDLWGGTWPGKNTGELFF
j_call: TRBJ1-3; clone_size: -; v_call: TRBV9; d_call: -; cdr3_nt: TGTGCCAGCAGCCCTATAGGCGGGAAGGCTGGAAACACCATATATTTT; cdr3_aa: CASSPIGGKAGNTIYF
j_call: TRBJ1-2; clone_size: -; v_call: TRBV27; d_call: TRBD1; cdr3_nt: TGTGCCAGCAGTGCCGGGACAGGCTACAACTATGGCTACACCTTC; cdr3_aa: CASSAGTGYNYGYTF
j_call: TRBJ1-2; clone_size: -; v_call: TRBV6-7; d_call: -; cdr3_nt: TGTGCCAGCAGGTTCAGGGGAGTCTATGGCTACACCTTC; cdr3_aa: CASRFRGVYGYTF
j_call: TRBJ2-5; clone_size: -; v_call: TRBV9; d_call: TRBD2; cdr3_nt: TGTGCCAGCGAGCGTAGACTAGCGGAAGAGACCCAGTACTTC; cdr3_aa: CASERRLAEETQYF
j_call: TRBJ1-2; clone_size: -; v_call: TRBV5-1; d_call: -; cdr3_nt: TGCGCCAGCAAGGGAGAGGGCTATGGCTACACCTTC; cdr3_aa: CASKGEGYGYTF
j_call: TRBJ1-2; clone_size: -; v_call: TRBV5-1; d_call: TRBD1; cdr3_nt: TGCGCCAGCAGTTCCGGACAGGGAGGGATCTATGGCTACACCTTC; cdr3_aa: CASSSGQGGIYGYTF
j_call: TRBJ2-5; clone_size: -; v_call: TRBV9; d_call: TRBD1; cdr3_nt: TGTGCCAGCAGCCCAATGACAGGGGACGAGACCCAGTACTTC; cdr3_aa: CASSPMTGDETQYF
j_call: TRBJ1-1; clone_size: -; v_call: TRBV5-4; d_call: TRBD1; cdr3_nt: TGTGCCAGCAGCTTGGATAGGACAGGGGGGGCTTTCTTT; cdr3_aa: CASSLDRTGGAFF
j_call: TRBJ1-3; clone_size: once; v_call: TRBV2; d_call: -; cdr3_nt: TGTGCCAGCCTGAACAGCCTCTCTGGAAACACCATATATTTT; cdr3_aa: CASLNSLSGNTIYF
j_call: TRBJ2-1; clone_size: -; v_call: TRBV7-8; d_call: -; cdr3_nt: TGTGCCAGCAGCTTAGATAGCTCCTACAATGAGCAGTTCTTC; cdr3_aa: CASSLDSSYNEQFF
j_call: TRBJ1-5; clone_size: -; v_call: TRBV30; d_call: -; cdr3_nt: TGTGCCTGGAGGGACCCGGGGGGGGGTCAGCCCCAGCATTTT; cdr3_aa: CAWRDPGGGQPQHF
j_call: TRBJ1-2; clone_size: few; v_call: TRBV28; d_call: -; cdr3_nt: TGTGCCAGCGGCTCCTACTATGGCTACACCTTC; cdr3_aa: CASGSYYGYTF
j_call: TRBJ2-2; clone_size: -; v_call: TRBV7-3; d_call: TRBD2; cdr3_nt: TGTGCCAGCAGCCCCTGGGGAGCGGGAAAAACCGGGGAGCTGTTTTTT; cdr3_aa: CASSPWGAGKTGELFF